A selection of T cell receptor beta chains follows, all from one sample in a study of T cell repertoires in cytomegalovirus infection. TCRdb passed the reads through MiXCR, listing each CDR3 protein once. The sample records fewer than 350,000 distinct CDR3 sequences, just under 30% being singletons. These receptors lack a known antigen. The sequenced sample was cultured PBMCs, obtained from culture after CMV antigen stimulation. These receptor sequences come from a human donor in good health (CMV status not recorded). Some clones in this sample may be carry-over from other donors' samples. Each CDR3 is given with its conserved first and last residue. D genes are given only for firm matches. Rows give clone size only sometimes, using once, few, many, or a class for an expanded clone.

TGCAGTGCTAGAGAACCGGGACTCGATACGCAGTATTTT CSAREPGLDTQYF 13 TRBJ2-3 NA TRBV20-1 NA
TGTGCCAGCAGCAGGGGGACAGTTTCTAGAGATACGCAGTATTTT CASSRGTVSRDTQYF 15 TRBJ2-3 few TRBV6-5 TRBD1
TGTGCCAGTAGCTACGCTACCGGGGGGCCCGGGGAGCTGTTTTTT CASSYATGGPGELFF 15 TRBJ2-2 few TRBV19 NA
TGCAGTGCTAGAGATCCGCTAGCGGGCCAAGAGACCCAGTACTTC CSARDPLAGQETQYF 15 TRBJ2-5 few TRBV20-1 TRBD2
TGTGCCAGCAGTGATTCCAGAGGGAGATTGAGAACCGGGGAGCTGTTTTTT CASSDSRGRLRTGELFF 17 TRBJ2-2 NA TRBV25-1 NA
TGTGCCAGCAGCCAGAGGGACGAGGGCGCGGGCTACACCTTC CASSQRDEGAGYTF 14 TRBJ1-2 once TRBV3-1 NA
TGCAGTGCTAGAGTAACTAGCTCGGGGTACAATGAGCAGTTCTTC CSARVTSSGYNEQFF 15 TRBJ2-1 NA TRBV20-1 NA
TGTGCCAGCAGCGATGACAGGGGCACTGAAGCTTTCTTT CASSDDRGTEAFF 13 TRBJ1-1 few TRBV7-2 TRBD1
TGTGCCAGCAGTTACCAGGATTTACCTAATCAGCCCCAGCATTTT CASSYQDLPNQPQHF 15 TRBJ1-5 few TRBV6-6 NA
TGTGCCATCAGTGCGGGGGGGAACTACGAGCAGTACTTC CAISAGGNYEQYF 13 TRBJ2-7 NA TRBV10-3 TRBD2
TGTGCCAGCAGCCAAGAAAGAGTCCACGAGCAGTACTTC CASSQERVHEQYF 13 TRBJ2-7 few TRBV4-2 NA
TGTGCCAGCAGCGGCGGGCTAGCGGGAACAAGCTCCTACAATGAGCAGTTCTTC CASSGGLAGTSSYNEQFF 18 TRBJ2-1 NA TRBV9 TRBD2
TGTGCCAGCAGCTTAGATGGGGCCCGCACAGATACGCAGTATTTT CASSLDGARTDTQYF 15 TRBJ2-3 NA TRBV7-8 NA
TGTGCCAGCACAATCGCTCCCGGGACTAGCGGGTGGCGTAACTACAATGAGCAGTTCTTC CASTIAPGTSGWRNYNEQFF 20 TRBJ2-1 NA TRBV28 TRBD2
TGTGCCAGCAGTTACTCGAGTGGACCGGCGGGAGGAAACACCATATATTTT CASSYSSGPAGGNTIYF 17 TRBJ1-3 NA TRBV6-6 NA
TGTGCCAGCAGCTTTGATCCGGACAGGGGCAAGAAAGACACGCAGTATTTT CASSFDPDRGKKDTQYF 17 TRBJ2-3 many TRBV7-8 TRBD1
TGCAGCGTTCTTACCTGGACTAGTGGCACAGATACGCAGTATTTT CSVLTWTSGTDTQYF 15 TRBJ2-3 few TRBV29-1 TRBD2
TGTGCCAGCAGCCCCGGTTGGGGAGGAGGCTACACCTTC CASSPGWGGGYTF 13 TRBJ1-2 few TRBV7-2 NA
TGTGCCAGCAGTCTCGCCCCGACGGGGGAGCAGTACTTC CASSLAPTGEQYF 13 TRBJ2-7 many TRBV12-3/TRBV12-4 NA
TGTGCCAGCAGCCAAGATCTCTATACCTACGAGCAGTACTTC CASSQDLYTYEQYF 14 TRBJ2-7 once TRBV3-1 NA
TGTGCCAGCAGCCTCAGGGGGGTAGGTTCACCCCTCCACTTT CASSLRGVGSPLHF 14 TRBJ1-6 NA TRBV6-5 TRBD1
TGTGCCAGCAGTTTGGGTCAGGGTGGGTTTAGGGCCCAGCATTTT CASSLGQGGFRAQHF 15 TRBJ1-5 NA TRBV28 NA
TGTGCCAGCAGCTTGGCAGAGAGCACAGATACGCAGTATTTT CASSLAESTDTQYF 14 TRBJ2-3 NA TRBV5-4 NA
TGTGCCAGCAGCTTAAGCGACCTCACCACAGATACGCAGTATTTT CASSLSDLTTDTQYF 15 TRBJ2-3 few TRBV7-3 NA
TGCAGTGCTAGAGGACACCCTTTAATGAACACTGAAGCTTTCTTT CSARGHPLMNTEAFF 15 TRBJ1-1 few TRBV20-1 NA
TGTGCCAGCAGCCCCGGGAGGGGTGCTTACAATGAGCAGTTCTTC CASSPGRGAYNEQFF 15 TRBJ2-1 few TRBV7-9 TRBD2
TGTGCCAGCTCGCCAACTAGCGGGGGTTCGAGGACCCAGTACTTC CASSPTSGGSRTQYF 15 TRBJ2-5 NA TRBV18 TRBD2
TGTGCCAGTAACACTTTACAGCGCCGAAACACTGAAGCTTTCTTT CASNTLQRRNTEAFF 15 TRBJ1-1 NA TRBV19 NA
TGTGCCAGCAGCCCCTGGACTAGCGGGAGGGCAGATACGCAGTATTTT CASSPWTSGRADTQYF 16 TRBJ2-3 NA TRBV7-3 TRBD2
TGTGCCAGCAGCTCAACTCGGAATAGAAAGCCGTACTTC CASSSTRNRKPYF 13 TRBJ2-5 NA TRBV7-2 NA
TGTGCCAGCAGCTTAGGGGACACCTCGCTTAAGGGGAATCAGCCCCAGCATTTT CASSLGDTSLKGNQPQHF 18 TRBJ1-5 many TRBV7-2 NA
TGTGCCAGCTCACCAAGCGACGTTCGTAGAGCTTTCTTT CASSPSDVRRAFF 13 TRBJ1-1 few TRBV18 NA
TGTGCCAGCAGGGAGACCCCCGGGGCGTGGGGCACTGAAGCTTTCTTT CASRETPGAWGTEAFF 16 TRBJ1-1 NA TRBV6-5 NA
TGTGCCACCAGTGAGTCTGCAGGGGGCAAGCCCCAGCATTTT CATSESAGGKPQHF 14 TRBJ1-5 once TRBV24-1 TRBD1
TGTGCCAGCAGTGGACTCCGGGACATGGAGACCCAGTACTTC CASSGLRDMETQYF 14 TRBJ2-5 few TRBV25-1 NA
TGTGCCAGCAGTTCCTCCCGGGACGCGGGGAACACCATATATTTT CASSSSRDAGNTIYF 15 TRBJ1-3 few TRBV6-5 NA
TGTGCCAGCAGACCCCCGAAGGGTGAGCAGTTCTTC CASRPPKGEQFF 12 TRBJ2-1 NA TRBV6-5 NA
TGTGCCAGCTCACCGAGCCCCGGGACAGCCCCGCTCATGAACACTGAAGCTTTCTTT CASSPSPGTAPLMNTEAFF 19 TRBJ1-1 many TRBV18 TRBD1
TGTGCCAGCAGCTTAACACGGACAGGGACGGCTGAAAAACTGTTTTTT CASSLTRTGTAEKLFF 16 TRBJ1-4 NA TRBV7-6 TRBD1
TGTGCCAGCAGCCCCCAAGCCATGAACACTGAAGCTTTCTTT CASSPQAMNTEAFF 14 TRBJ1-1 NA TRBV12-3/TRBV12-4 NA
TGCGCCAGCAGCTTACAGGGCGAGCAGTACTTC CASSLQGEQYF 11 TRBJ2-7 few TRBV5-1 NA
TGCGCCAGCAGCTTGGTCGGGGGCACCGGGGAGCTGTTTTTT CASSLVGGTGELFF 14 TRBJ2-2 many TRBV7-2 NA
TGTGCCAGCAGCGAAAGGACCAGTGTGAGGCAGTTCTTC CASSERTSVRQFF 13 TRBJ2-1 NA TRBV7-3 NA
TGTGCCAGCTCCAGGGGCGGGTTAGTCGGAAACACCATATATTTT CASSRGGLVGNTIYF 15 TRBJ1-3 NA TRBV19 NA